This T cell receptor beta chain was sequenced for a study of T cells in Graves' hyperthyroidism and ophthalmopathy. This clonotype was recorded only once. Amplified TCR beta CDR3 regions derived from RNA transcripts. When the TCR CDR3 underwent first-round RT-PCR, the HTBI primer set was used. TCRdb used MiXCR to reprocess the multiplex PCR reads, holding one entry per CDR3 protein. This table holds some 580,000 distinct CDR3 sequences, roughly 15% found once. The germline CDR1 and CDR2 sequences are DFQATT and SNEGSKA (reference sequence). The CDR3 covers 17 residues. V was clipped by 5 bases and J by 2 bases; unmatched bases: 12.

This sequence originates from a woman aged 40 to 49 with Graves' ophthalmopathy. The V and J genes are TRBV20-1 and TRBJ2-3; the match to TRBD2 covers 11 bases. The sample consisted of blood. CDR3 protein: CSAWVTSGDHNTDTQYF. CDR3 DNA sequence: TGCAGTGCTTGGGTGACTAGCGGGGACCACAACACAGATACGCAGTATTTT.